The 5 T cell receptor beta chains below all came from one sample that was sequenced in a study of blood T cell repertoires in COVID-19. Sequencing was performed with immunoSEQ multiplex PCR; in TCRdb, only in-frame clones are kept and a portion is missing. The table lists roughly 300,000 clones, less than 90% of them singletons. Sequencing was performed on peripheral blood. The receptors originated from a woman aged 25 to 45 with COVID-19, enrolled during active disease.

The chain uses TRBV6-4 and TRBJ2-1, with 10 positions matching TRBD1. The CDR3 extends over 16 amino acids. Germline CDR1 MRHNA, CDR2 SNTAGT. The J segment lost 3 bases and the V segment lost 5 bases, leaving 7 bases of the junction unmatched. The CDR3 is CASSTPDRGIYNEQFF. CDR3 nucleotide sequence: TGTGCCAGCAGTACCCCGGACAGGGGGATCTACAATGAGCAGTTCTTC.

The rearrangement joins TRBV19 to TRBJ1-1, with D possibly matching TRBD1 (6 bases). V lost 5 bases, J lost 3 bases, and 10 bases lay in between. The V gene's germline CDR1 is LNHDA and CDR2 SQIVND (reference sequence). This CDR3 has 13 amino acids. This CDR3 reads CASSSGQDTEAFF. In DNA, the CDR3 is TGTGCCAGTAGTTCGGGACAAGACACTGAAGCTTTCTTT.

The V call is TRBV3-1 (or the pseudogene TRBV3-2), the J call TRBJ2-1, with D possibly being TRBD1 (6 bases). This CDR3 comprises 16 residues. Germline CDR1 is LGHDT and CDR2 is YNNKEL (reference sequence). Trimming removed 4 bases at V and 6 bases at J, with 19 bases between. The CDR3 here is CASSRTRGQLGNEQFF. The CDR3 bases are TGTGCCAGCAGCCGAACGAGAGGACAGCTCGGCAATGAGCAGTTCTTC.

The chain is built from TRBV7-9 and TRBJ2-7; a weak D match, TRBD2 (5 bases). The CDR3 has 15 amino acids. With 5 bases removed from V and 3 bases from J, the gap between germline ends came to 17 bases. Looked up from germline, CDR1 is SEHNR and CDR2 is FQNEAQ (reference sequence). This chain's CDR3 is CASSPLYSVGYEQYF. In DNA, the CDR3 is TGTGCCAGCAGCCCGCTTTATAGCGTCGGCTACGAGCAGTACTTC. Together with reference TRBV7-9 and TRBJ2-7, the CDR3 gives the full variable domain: DTGVSQNPRHKITKRGQNVTFRCDPISEHNRLYWYRQTLGQGPEFLTYFQNEAQLEKSRLLSDRFSAERPKGSFSTLEIQRTEQGDSAMYLCASSPLYSVGYEQYFGPGTRLTVT.

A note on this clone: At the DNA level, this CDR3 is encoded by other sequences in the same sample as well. CDR3: CASSGRQGANTGELFF. DNA of the CDR3: TGTGCCAGCAGTGGGAGACAGGGGGCGAACACCGGGGAGCTGTTTTTT. V usage is TRBV6-4 and J usage is TRBJ2-2, with 9 bases identical to TRBD1. The CDR3 is 16 amino acids. V lost 4 bases, J lost 0 bases, and 3 bases stayed unmatched. The germline V gene encodes CDR1 MRHNA and CDR2 SNTAGT.